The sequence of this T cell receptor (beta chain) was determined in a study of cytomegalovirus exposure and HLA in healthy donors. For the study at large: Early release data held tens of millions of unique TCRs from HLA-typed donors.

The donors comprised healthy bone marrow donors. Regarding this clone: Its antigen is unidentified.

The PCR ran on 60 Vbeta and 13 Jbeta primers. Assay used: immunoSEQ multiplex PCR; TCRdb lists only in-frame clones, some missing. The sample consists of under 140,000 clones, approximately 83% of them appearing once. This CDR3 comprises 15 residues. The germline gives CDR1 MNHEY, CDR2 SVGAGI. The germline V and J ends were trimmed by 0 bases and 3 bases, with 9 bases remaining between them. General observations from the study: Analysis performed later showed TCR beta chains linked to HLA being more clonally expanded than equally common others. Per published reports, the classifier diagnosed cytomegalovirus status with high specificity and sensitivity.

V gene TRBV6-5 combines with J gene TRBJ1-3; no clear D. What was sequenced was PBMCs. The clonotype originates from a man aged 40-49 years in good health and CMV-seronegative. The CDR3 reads CASSYSRELGNTIYF. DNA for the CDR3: TGTGCCAGCAGTTACTCTCGAGAACTTGGAAACACCATATATTTT.